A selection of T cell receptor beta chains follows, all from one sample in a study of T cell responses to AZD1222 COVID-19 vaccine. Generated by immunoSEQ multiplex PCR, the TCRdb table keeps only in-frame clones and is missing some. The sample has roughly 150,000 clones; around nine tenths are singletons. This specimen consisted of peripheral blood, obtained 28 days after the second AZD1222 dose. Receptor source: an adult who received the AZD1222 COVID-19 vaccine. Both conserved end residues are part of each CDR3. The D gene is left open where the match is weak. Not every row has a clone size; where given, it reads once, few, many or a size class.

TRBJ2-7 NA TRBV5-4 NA CASSLETYSYEQYF TGTGCCAGCAGCTTGGAGACATACTCCTACGAGCAGTACTTC
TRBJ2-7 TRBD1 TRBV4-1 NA CASSQDMGQGDEQYF TGCGCCAGCAGCCAAGATATGGGGCAGGGGGACGAGCAGTACTTC
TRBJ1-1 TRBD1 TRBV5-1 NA CASSRGQANTEAFF TGCGCCAGCAGCCGGGGACAGGCGAACACTGAAGCTTTCTTT
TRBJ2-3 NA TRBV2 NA CASSGGHSDTQYF TGTGCCAGCAGTGGGGGCCATTCAGATACGCAGTATTTT
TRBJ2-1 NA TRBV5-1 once CASSPPLRGTYNEQFF TGCGCCAGCAGCCCCCCTTTACGGGGGACGTACAATGAGCAGTTCTTC
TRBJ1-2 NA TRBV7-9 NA CASSPSGASGSGGYTF TGTGCCAGCAGCCCGTCGGGTGCTTCGGGCTCAGGGGGCTACACCTTC
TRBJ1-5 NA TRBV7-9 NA CASSRGGADQPQHF TGTGCCAGCAGTCGGGGAGGGGCGGATCAGCCCCAGCATTTT
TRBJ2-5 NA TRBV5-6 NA CASSPVGGIQETQYF TGTGCCAGCAGCCCGGTAGGGGGAATACAAGAGACCCAGTACTTC
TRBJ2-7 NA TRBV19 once CATTPGGTVNYEQYF TGTGCCACCACCCCTGGGGGGACAGTCAACTACGAGCAGTACTTC
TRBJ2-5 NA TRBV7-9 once CASSLALGSQETQYF TGTGCCAGCAGCTTAGCCCTGGGCAGCCAAGAGACCCAGTACTTC
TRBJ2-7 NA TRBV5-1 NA CASATGTPRGEQYF TGCGCCAGCGCAACCGGGACACCGCGGGGAGAGCAGTACTTC